This T cell receptor beta chain was documented in a study of control samples from healthy donors and cancer patients. Libraries were prepared by immunoSEQ multiplex PCR; TCRdb keeps only in-frame clonotypes and omits some of them. The sample lists 150,000 or so clones; 80% to 95% were seen once. Germline V CDR1 and CDR2: SGHNT, YENEEA. Trimming shortened V by 1 base and J by 10 bases, and 20 bases separated the two germline ends. The CDR3 is made up of 16 amino acids. This chain uses TRBV11-3 with TRBJ2-1; D ambiguous. The sequence was collected from a man younger than 35 in good health. The specimen was blood. This chain's CDR3 is CASSLGVGLLRSEQFF. CDR3 sequence (DNA): TGTGCCAGCAGCTTAGGTGTAGGGTTGTTACGGTCCGAGCAGTTCTTC. The full variable domain, completed using reference TRBV11-3 and TRBJ2-1, is EAGVVQSPRYKIIEKKQPVAFWCNPISGHNTLYWYLQNLGQGPELLIRYENEEAVDDSQLPKDRFSAERLKGVDSTLKIQPAELGDSAVYLCASSLGVGLLRSEQFFGPGTRLTVL.